This TCR beta chain was obtained from a study of T cells in Graves' hyperthyroidism and ophthalmopathy. TCR beta CDR3 region amplification was performed from RNA transcripts. In the first-round RT-PCR of the TCR CDR3, the HTBI primer set was used. TCRdb used MiXCR to reprocess the multiplex PCR reads, holding one entry per CDR3 protein. The profile shows hundreds of thousands of distinct CDR3 sequences, approximately 14% of them singletons. Study results and limitations: Blood shared most expanded thyroid clonotypes above 0.001. Stable hyperthyroidism was told apart from ophthalmopathy by a model built on 13 V-J features.

Germline V CDR1 and CDR2: GTSNPN, SVGIG (reference sequence). The CDR3 has 12 amino acids. V lost 3 bases to trimming and J lost 8 bases, with 13 bases between them. Hyperthyroidism had been newly diagnosed in patients aged 18 to 65, and its duration was under 2 months. In its sample, this clonotype was seen many times. The antigen is not known. The clonotype was recovered from a woman under 30 with Graves' hyperthyroidism. Sequencing input: blood. The genes are TRBV30 and TRBJ1-1, with D unclear. The CDR3 DNA reads as TGTGCCTGGAGCGGCCGGGTAGAGGAAGCTTTCTTT. This sequence encodes CAWSGRVEEAFF.